One sample yielded the 8 T cell receptor beta chains listed below, sequenced in a study of blood T cell repertoires in COVID-19 (dated by TCRdb to about 2020). Library prep was done by the immunoSEQ multiplex PCR assay. What TCRdb holds here is the immuneACCESS table cut down to in-frame rearrangements. Part of the clones is not present; checked against another copy, under half of the missing clones reflect an unresolved V gene, and the others are unexplained. A total of roughly 25,000 clones appear in this sample, 80% to 85% of them only once. The ten largest clones represent approximately 7% of the sample. The sample comprised peripheral blood. All receptors come from a man between 65 and 85 years old with acute or convalescent COVID-19.

This clone showed up just once. The chain is built from TRBV10-3 and TRBJ1-1; possibly TRBD1 for D (6 bases). Germline CDR1 and CDR2: ENHRY and SYGVKD. The CDR3 extends over 15 amino acids. V lost 0 bases and J 1 base, leaving 9 bases between the germline ends. CDR3 sequence: CAISESAGANTEAFF. As DNA, the CDR3 is TGTGCCATCAGTGAGTCAGCAGGGGCGAACACTGAAGCTTTCTTT.

This clone is classed as medium-sized. The chain employs TRBV20-1 and TRBJ1-2, with D perhaps TRBD1 (5 bases). V was trimmed by 5 bases and J by 6 bases, leaving 10 bases between them. The CDR3 has 11 amino acids. Germline V gene sequence: CDR1 DFQATT, CDR2 SNEGSKA (reference sequence). CDR3 amino acids: CSAQGGDGYTF. CDR3 coding DNA: TGCAGTGCTCAAGGAGGGGATGGCTACACCTTC.

This clone was detected once. The gene calls are TRBV6-1 and TRBJ2-2; D perhaps matches TRBD1 (6 bases). The V end was cut by 4 bases, the J end by 4 bases, with 16 bases between. CDR3 size: 16 residues. Germline V gene lookup returns CDR1 MNHNS and CDR2 SASEGT. In nucleotides, the CDR3 is TGTGCCAGCAGTGCGCTATCCGGGACAAGCACCGGGGAGCTGTTTTTT. Translating gives CASSALSGTSTGELFF.

This clone has only a few counts. The chain links TRBV15 to TRBJ1-1; D ambiguous. The length of the CDR3 is 12 residues. Germline values: CDR1 LNHNV, CDR2 YYDKDF (reference sequence). V dropped 0 bases and J dropped 6 bases, with 5 bases sitting between them. This CDR3 reads CATSRDQAEAFF. CDR3 sequence (DNA): TGTGCCACCAGCAGAGATCAGGCTGAAGCTTTCTTT.

V gene TRBV4-1 combines with J gene TRBJ2-7, with D perhaps matching TRBD1 (5 bases). From germline, CDR1 is MGHRA and CDR2 YSYEKL. CDR3 length equals 15 residues. V dropped 0 bases and J dropped 6 bases, with 15 bases sitting between them. DNA of the CDR3: TGCGCCAGCAGCCAAGAGGATAGGGGCACGGTCGAGCAGTACTTC. Its translation: CASSQEDRGTVEQYF.

This chain connects TRBV19 to TRBJ1-2; 11 bases line up with TRBD1. Per germline, CDR1 LNHDA and CDR2 SQIVND (reference sequence). V was pared by 5 bases and J by 13 bases, with 9 bases of the junction left unmatched. This CDR3 is 13 amino acids long. Here the CDR3 reads CASSLGQGAPLTF. CDR3 coding DNA: TGTGCCAGTAGTTTAGGACAGGGGGCACCCCTCACCTTC. The variable domain in full, with the rest retrieved from reference TRBV19 and TRBJ1-2, is DGGITQSPKYLFRKEGQNVTLSCEQNLNHDAMYWYRQDPGQGLRLIYYSQIVNDFQKGDIAEGYSVSREKKESFPLTVTSAQKNPTAFYLCASSLGQGAPLTFGSGTRLTVV.

This chain's CDR3 is CASSLRQGANTEAFF. For the CDR3, the DNA is TGTGCCAGCAGCTTACGACAGGGGGCGAACACTGAAGCTTTCTTT. This chain joins TRBV7-9 and TRBJ1-1, with TRBD1 identical over 10 bases. Trimming cost V 2 bases and J 1 base; bases outside gene matches: 1. CDR1 SEHNR and CDR2 FQNEAQ come from the germline V gene (reference sequence). The length of the CDR3 is 15 residues. Based on the CDR3 plus reference TRBV7-9 and TRBJ1-1, the full variable domain is DTGVSQNPRHKITKRGQNVTFRCDPISEHNRLYWYRQTLGQGPEFLTYFQNEAQLEKSRLLSDRFSAERPKGSFSTLEIQRTEQGDSAMYLCASSLRQGANTEAFFGQGTRLTVV.

V is TRBV7-9 and J is TRBJ1-5, with D perhaps TRBD1 (6 bases). This CDR3 is built from 15 residues. Deletions cut 5 bases from V and 1 base from J, with 12 bases between. CDR1 and CDR2 from the germline V gene are SEHNR and FQNEAQ (reference sequence). As DNA, the CDR3 is TGTGCCAGCAGCAATCAGGGGCAGAGCAATCAGCCCCAGCATTTT. Its translation is CASSNQGQSNQPQHF.